This TCR beta chain was observed in a study of spatial heterogeneity in lung cancer. Study information: Detected sequences consistently included more beta-chain ones than alpha-chain ones.

Time point noted: sample taken at primary tumor resection. Donors were some 72 untreated early-stage non-small cell lung cancer patients. Tumor, nontumor lung or frozen PBMC supplied whole RNA that was sequenced unsorted. Every individual TCR cDNA molecule carried its own unique molecular identifier, which allowed correction of PCR and sequencing errors. TCRdb reprocessed the 5' RACE reads via MiXCR and lists one record per CDR3 protein. Of roughly 79,000 distinct CDR3 sequences in the sample, about 8.5% were seen once. There are many counts of this clonotype. This CDR3 comprises 15 residues. The germline V gene encodes CDR1 MGHRA and CDR2 YSYEKL. Trimming cost V 1 base and J 0 bases, with 10 bases left between them.

This chain joins TRBV4-1 and TRBJ2-7; D is unresolved. The clonotype comes from a male donor with early-stage non-small cell lung cancer. The sample here was PBMCs, taken at surgery. The CDR3 sequence: CASSQGTASSYEQYF. In DNA, the CDR3 is TGCGCCAGCAGCCAAGGAACCGCGAGCTCCTACGAGCAGTACTTC.